The next 5 T cell receptor beta chains were all read from a single sample in a study of cytomegalovirus exposure and HLA in healthy donors. Amplification used 60 Vbeta primers and 13 Jbeta primers. Libraries were prepared by immunoSEQ multiplex PCR; TCRdb keeps only in-frame clonotypes and omits some of them. Among around 200,000 clones, under 70% were seen once, and the ten largest hold 2% to 3%. Sequenced: PBMCs. The receptor source for this set is a man aged 35 to 55 in good health and CMV-seropositive.

This clone was observed a few times. The gene calls are TRBV6-6 and TRBJ2-5; no firm D call. Per the germline V gene, CDR1 is MNHNY and CDR2 is SVGAGI (reference sequence). V gave up 5 bases and J gave up 1 base, with 2 bases separating them. The CDR3 runs 11 residues. This CDR3 reads CASSLQETQYF. The DNA for the CDR3 is TGTGCCAGCAGTCTCCAAGAGACCCAGTACTTC.

The chain is built from TRBV5-1 and TRBJ1-3, with D hard to call. Germline CDR1 SGHRS, CDR2 YFSETQ. This CDR3 spans 15 amino acids. V dropped 1 base and J dropped 0 bases, with 8 bases sitting between them. In nucleotides, the CDR3 is TGCGCCAGCAGCTTGAGCTTCAACTCTGGAAACACCATATATTTT. Its translation: CASSLSFNSGNTIYF.

This sequence joins TRBV6-6 and TRBJ2-7; TRBD1 aligns across 8 bases. The germline V gene has CDR1 MNHNY and CDR2 SVGAGI (reference sequence). The CDR3 is 14 amino acids. The V segment lost 5 bases and the J segment 2 bases; nucleotides outside the gene matches: 5. The CDR3 DNA reads as TGTGCCAGCAGTCCGGGACAGGACCCCTACGAGCAGTACTTC. Its protein is CASSPGQDPYEQYF.

In nucleotides, the CDR3 is TGCGCCAGCAGCCTCAGGACAGAGAGCAATCAGCCCCAGCATTTT. This gives the protein CASSLRTESNQPQHF. The chain employs TRBV4-1 and TRBJ1-5; D might be TRBD1 (6 bases). CDR3 length equals 15 residues. Trimming left V 4 bases short and J 1 base short, with 11 bases between. The germline V gene has CDR1 MGHRA and CDR2 YSYEKL.

The V call is TRBV5-1, the J call TRBJ2-3; TRBD2 matches 8 bases. CDR1 is SGHRS and CDR2 is YFSETQ in the germline V gene. Trimming removed 0 bases from V and 2 bases from J; junction bases left unmatched: 5. This CDR3 region has 16 residues. CDR3 loop: CASSLERRGATDTQYF. As DNA, the CDR3 is TGCGCCAGCAGCTTGGAGCGGCGGGGGGCCACAGATACGCAGTATTTT.